This is a list of T cell receptor beta chains from one sample in a study of breast tumors, draining lymph nodes, adjacent tissues. TCRdb passed the multiplex PCR reads through MiXCR, listing each CDR3 protein once. The table lists approximately 13,000 distinct CDR3 sequences, roughly three quarters of them singletons. The sequencing sample was made of tumor-adjacent breast tissue. These receptors were collected from a female donor with breast cancer. Some clones in this sample may be carry-over from other donors' samples. Both conserved end residues are part of each CDR3. The order of the fields is J gene, V gene, clone size, D gene, CDR3 DNA, CDR3 protein. A D gene is named only where the DNA matches it firmly. Size is omitted from some rows. Given values are once, few, many or a class for expanded clones.

j_call: TRBJ1-5
v_call: TRBV20-1
clone_size: NA
d_call: TRBD1
cdr3_nt: TGCAGTGCCAGGACAGGGCGCAATCAGCCCCAGCATTTT
cdr3_aa: CSARTGRNQPQHF

j_call: TRBJ2-5
v_call: TRBV7-2
clone_size: NA
d_call: TRBD2
cdr3_nt: TGTGCCAGCAGTCGGACTAGCGGCAGTCAAGAGACCCAGTACTTC
cdr3_aa: CASSRTSGSQETQYF

j_call: TRBJ2-1
v_call: TRBV20-1
clone_size: NA
d_call: TRBD2
cdr3_nt: TGCAGTGCTAGAACGGGCGGGAGTGCTAATGAGCAGTTCTTC
cdr3_aa: CSARTGGSANEQFF

j_call: TRBJ2-1
v_call: TRBV20-1
clone_size: few
d_call: NA
cdr3_nt: TGCAGTGCTACGGGAGCGGATGGATATAATGAGCAGTTCTTC
cdr3_aa: CSATGADGYNEQFF

j_call: TRBJ1-5
v_call: TRBV4-1
clone_size: medium-sized
d_call: TRBD1
cdr3_nt: TGCGCCAGCAGCCAAAATGGACAGGGGTATCAGCCCCAGCATTTT
cdr3_aa: CASSQNGQGYQPQHF

j_call: TRBJ2-7
v_call: TRBV25-1
clone_size: medium-sized
d_call: NA
cdr3_nt: TGTGCCAGCAGTGGCAGGGACAATACCTACGAGCAGTACTTC
cdr3_aa: CASSGRDNTYEQYF

j_call: TRBJ2-4
v_call: TRBV28
clone_size: few
d_call: TRBD2
cdr3_nt: TGTGCCAGCAGTCCCCGGACTAGTGTGGCCATTCAGTACTTC
cdr3_aa: CASSPRTSVAIQYF

j_call: TRBJ2-1
v_call: TRBV20-1
clone_size: NA
d_call: TRBD2
cdr3_nt: TGCAGTGCTAGTAGCGGGACCTACTCCTACAATGAGCAGTTCTTC
cdr3_aa: CSASSGTYSYNEQFF

j_call: TRBJ2-5
v_call: TRBV13
clone_size: many
d_call: NA
cdr3_nt: TGTGCCAGCAGCAAATGGACAGAGTCCCAAGAGACCCAGTACTTC
cdr3_aa: CASSKWTESQETQYF

j_call: TRBJ1-6
v_call: TRBV28
clone_size: NA
d_call: NA
cdr3_nt: TGTGCCAGCACCCGCGGGACCGAAGGTCGGCGGCCCCTCCACTTT
cdr3_aa: CASTRGTEGRRPLHF

j_call: TRBJ2-1
v_call: TRBV2
clone_size: NA
d_call: TRBD2
cdr3_nt: TGTGCCAGCAGCTTAGCGGGAGGTTCCTACAATGAGCAGTTCTTC
cdr3_aa: CASSLAGGSYNEQFF

j_call: TRBJ2-5
v_call: TRBV7-2
clone_size: few
d_call: TRBD1
cdr3_nt: TGTGCCAGCAGCTCGCCCGGACAGGGTCTAGAGACCCAGTACTTC
cdr3_aa: CASSSPGQGLETQYF

j_call: TRBJ2-7
v_call: TRBV5-1
clone_size: NA
d_call: NA
cdr3_nt: TGCGCCAGCAGCTTGAGTTACATCTACGAGCAGTACTTC
cdr3_aa: CASSLSYIYEQYF

j_call: TRBJ2-1
v_call: TRBV5-1
clone_size: NA
d_call: NA
cdr3_nt: TGCGCCAGCAGCTTTGCTCAGACACACAATGAGCAGTTCTTC
cdr3_aa: CASSFAQTHNEQFF

j_call: TRBJ2-7
v_call: TRBV9
clone_size: NA
d_call: TRBD2
cdr3_nt: TGTGCCAGCAGCGTGGGGACTAGCGGGGTACCCTACGAGCAGTACTTC
cdr3_aa: CASSVGTSGVPYEQYF

j_call: TRBJ2-3
v_call: TRBV24-1
clone_size: NA
d_call: TRBD1
cdr3_nt: TGTGCCACCAGTGATTTCGCGACAGGGGACACAGATACGCAGTATTTT
cdr3_aa: CATSDFATGDTDTQYF

j_call: TRBJ2-5
v_call: TRBV5-4
clone_size: NA
d_call: NA
cdr3_nt: TGTGCCTTCTTTGTACGTCAGCCCCAAGAGACCCAGTACTTC
cdr3_aa: CAFFVRQPQETQYF

j_call: TRBJ2-1
v_call: TRBV28
clone_size: NA
d_call: TRBD2
cdr3_nt: TGTGCCAGCACCTTACTAGCGTCCTACAATGAGCAGTTCTTC
cdr3_aa: CASTLLASYNEQFF

j_call: TRBJ2-5
v_call: TRBV19
clone_size: once
d_call: TRBD2
cdr3_nt: TGTGCCAGTAGTATGAGAGTTACTAGCGGGAGGAGGGGGGAGACCCAGTACTTC
cdr3_aa: CASSMRVTSGRRGETQYF

j_call: TRBJ2-6
v_call: TRBV9
clone_size: NA
d_call: NA
cdr3_nt: TGTGCCAGCACGGCGGGGACTCTCGGGGCCAACGTCCTGACTTTC
cdr3_aa: CASTAGTLGANVLTF

j_call: TRBJ2-7
v_call: TRBV10-3
clone_size: NA
d_call: NA
cdr3_nt: TGTGCCATCAGTGGGGGGGTGACGAGCTCCTACGAGCAGTACTTC
cdr3_aa: CAISGGVTSSYEQYF

j_call: TRBJ2-7
v_call: TRBV2
clone_size: NA
d_call: TRBD1
cdr3_nt: TGTGCCAGCAGCGGGACAGGCAAAATAAGGTGGCAGTACTTC
cdr3_aa: CASSGTGKIRWQYF

j_call: TRBJ2-3
v_call: TRBV19
clone_size: large
d_call: TRBD1
cdr3_nt: TGTGCCAGTAGTCCCGACAGGGCGAGCACAGATACGCAGTATTTT
cdr3_aa: CASSPDRASTDTQYF

j_call: TRBJ2-5
v_call: TRBV29-1
clone_size: once
d_call: NA
cdr3_nt: TGCAGCGTTGAAGATTTTCGGGGACTCCAAGAGACCCAGTACTTC
cdr3_aa: CSVEDFRGLQETQYF

j_call: TRBJ2-1
v_call: TRBV10-3
clone_size: many
d_call: NA
cdr3_nt: TGTGCCATCAGGGGCATCTGGGATGAGCAGTTCTTC
cdr3_aa: CAIRGIWDEQFF

j_call: TRBJ2-3
v_call: TRBV7-2
clone_size: medium-sized
d_call: TRBD2
cdr3_nt: TGTGCCAGCAGCTTAGTGGCGGGAGCAGATACGCAGTATTTT
cdr3_aa: CASSLVAGADTQYF

j_call: TRBJ2-3
v_call: TRBV25-1
clone_size: NA
d_call: TRBD2
cdr3_nt: TGTGCCAGCAGTTTTACCGGGACTATAGATACGCAGTATTTT
cdr3_aa: CASSFTGTIDTQYF

j_call: TRBJ2-7
v_call: TRBV13
clone_size: medium-sized
d_call: NA
cdr3_nt: TGTGCCAGCAGCCCTAGACAGGCCACCTACGAGCAGTACTTC
cdr3_aa: CASSPRQATYEQYF

j_call: TRBJ2-1
v_call: TRBV7-2
clone_size: few
d_call: NA
cdr3_nt: TGTGCCAGCAGCTTAGCCAGTATGATTGCCAATGAGCAGTTCTTC
cdr3_aa: CASSLASMIANEQFF

j_call: TRBJ2-1
v_call: TRBV10-1
clone_size: NA
d_call: TRBD2
cdr3_nt: TGCGCCAGCAGTGAGATCGGTAGCGGGGGGAGAAAGTTCTTC
cdr3_aa: CASSEIGSGGRKFF

j_call: TRBJ2-3
v_call: TRBV20-1
clone_size: NA
d_call: NA
cdr3_nt: TGCAGTGCTAGAGATTTGAGGGGACGAGGCACAGGTACGCAGTATTTT
cdr3_aa: CSARDLRGRGTGTQYF

j_call: TRBJ1-2
v_call: TRBV6-6
clone_size: NA
d_call: NA
cdr3_nt: TGTGCCAGCAGTCCGGGTGGCGGTGGCTACACCTTC
cdr3_aa: CASSPGGGGYTF

j_call: TRBJ2-2
v_call: TRBV9
clone_size: NA
d_call: NA
cdr3_nt: TGTGCCAGCAGCCGCGAGGCAAACACCGGGGAGCTGTTTTTT
cdr3_aa: CASSREANTGELFF

j_call: TRBJ2-2
v_call: TRBV2
clone_size: many
d_call: NA
cdr3_nt: TGTGCCAGCAGTGTGTTCGGGGAGCTGTTTTTT
cdr3_aa: CASSVFGELFF

j_call: TRBJ1-2
v_call: TRBV6-1
clone_size: NA
d_call: NA
cdr3_nt: TGTGCCAGCAGTTTCGGGCCAAATCGAGAGCATGGCTACACCTTC
cdr3_aa: CASSFGPNREHGYTF

j_call: TRBJ2-3
v_call: TRBV12-5
clone_size: NA
d_call: NA
cdr3_nt: TGTGCTAGTGGCAGGACAGAAGATACGCAGTATTTT
cdr3_aa: CASGRTEDTQYF

j_call: TRBJ2-7
v_call: TRBV14
clone_size: NA
d_call: TRBD1
cdr3_nt: TGTGCCAGCAGCCACGGACAGGGGTACGACGAGCAGTACTTC
cdr3_aa: CASSHGQGYDEQYF

j_call: TRBJ2-7
v_call: TRBV9
clone_size: NA
d_call: TRBD2
cdr3_nt: TGTGCCAGCAGCGTAGCGCTAGCGGGAGTCGTCTACGAGCAGTACTTC
cdr3_aa: CASSVALAGVVYEQYF

j_call: TRBJ2-3
v_call: TRBV30
clone_size: NA
d_call: TRBD2
cdr3_nt: TGTGCCTGGTCTCCTAGCGGGAGGGGATTGGATACGCAGTATTTT
cdr3_aa: CAWSPSGRGLDTQYF

j_call: TRBJ2-1
v_call: TRBV11-3
clone_size: many
d_call: NA
cdr3_nt: TGTGCCAGCAGCTTCCGGGACATAGCCACCAATGAGCAGTTCTTC
cdr3_aa: CASSFRDIATNEQFF

j_call: TRBJ2-3
v_call: TRBV4-3
clone_size: few
d_call: NA
cdr3_nt: TGCGCCAGCAGCCGCACACAGGACCGCACAGATACGCAGTATTTT
cdr3_aa: CASSRTQDRTDTQYF

j_call: TRBJ1-2
v_call: TRBV6-5
clone_size: NA
d_call: TRBD1
cdr3_nt: TGTGCCAGCAGTATACAGGGGAACTATGGCTACACCTTC
cdr3_aa: CASSIQGNYGYTF

j_call: TRBJ2-2
v_call: TRBV15
clone_size: NA
d_call: NA
cdr3_nt: TGTGCCACCAGCAGAGACCCCCGTAACACCGGGGAGCTGTTTTTT
cdr3_aa: CATSRDPRNTGELFF

j_call: TRBJ2-3
v_call: TRBV25-1
clone_size: NA
d_call: NA
cdr3_nt: TGTGCCAGCAGTGAGTGGCGGGGAGACACAGATACGCAGTATTTT
cdr3_aa: CASSEWRGDTDTQYF

j_call: TRBJ2-1
v_call: TRBV6-5
clone_size: NA
d_call: TRBD1
cdr3_nt: TGTGCCAGCAGTTACCGGACAGGGGGCAATGAGCAGTTCTTC
cdr3_aa: CASSYRTGGNEQFF

j_call: TRBJ2-1
v_call: TRBV27
clone_size: few
d_call: NA
cdr3_nt: TGTGCCAGCAGTTTATCGTCCGCCTACAATGAGCAGTTCTTC
cdr3_aa: CASSLSSAYNEQFF

j_call: TRBJ2-7
v_call: TRBV6-1
clone_size: NA
d_call: TRBD2
cdr3_nt: TGTGCCAGCAGTGAACTCAGCGGGAGCCCCTACGAGCAGTACTTC
cdr3_aa: CASSELSGSPYEQYF

j_call: TRBJ2-3
v_call: TRBV5-5
clone_size: NA
d_call: NA
cdr3_nt: TGTGCCAGCAGCTTGGTTCCTTTAGATACGCAGTATTTT
cdr3_aa: CASSLVPLDTQYF

j_call: TRBJ2-3
v_call: TRBV5-4
clone_size: few
d_call: TRBD2
cdr3_nt: TGTGCCAGCAGCTTACCTGCGGGAGGGCGGGTAGCAGATACGCAGTATTTT
cdr3_aa: CASSLPAGGRVADTQYF

j_call: TRBJ2-7
v_call: TRBV11-2
clone_size: NA
d_call: NA
cdr3_nt: TGTGCCAGCAGCTTAGAACACAGCCACTTCTACGAGCAGTACTTC
cdr3_aa: CASSLEHSHFYEQYF

j_call: TRBJ2-2
v_call: TRBV11-3
clone_size: NA
d_call: TRBD2
cdr3_nt: TGTGCCAGCAGCTTTAGGACTAGCGGGAGGACGAACACCGGGGAGCTGTTTTTT
cdr3_aa: CASSFRTSGRTNTGELFF

j_call: TRBJ2-3
v_call: TRBV28
clone_size: NA
d_call: NA
cdr3_nt: TGTGCCAGCAGGGGTAGCACAGATACGCAGTATTTT
cdr3_aa: CASRGSTDTQYF

j_call: TRBJ2-1
v_call: TRBV6-1
clone_size: NA
d_call: NA
cdr3_nt: TGTGCCAGTTCGCCCCGGGTCAGGGTGGGGGATGAGCAGTTCTTC
cdr3_aa: CASSPRVRVGDEQFF

j_call: TRBJ2-3
v_call: TRBV7-3
clone_size: NA
d_call: TRBD2
cdr3_nt: TGTGCCAGCAGCTCGACTAGCGGGAGCGTTACGCAGTATTTT
cdr3_aa: CASSSTSGSVTQYF

j_call: TRBJ1-1
v_call: TRBV2
clone_size: NA
d_call: NA
cdr3_nt: TGTGCCAGCAGCGCAGGGATCGCTGAAGCTTTCTTT
cdr3_aa: CASSAGIAEAFF

j_call: TRBJ1-2
v_call: TRBV20-1
clone_size: NA
d_call: TRBD1
cdr3_nt: TGCAGTGCCCGGACAGGCGTTTATGGCTACACCTTC
cdr3_aa: CSARTGVYGYTF

j_call: TRBJ2-5
v_call: TRBV7-3
clone_size: few
d_call: TRBD2
cdr3_nt: TGTGCCAGCAGCCCAGGGACTAGCGGGACGCTTGGGGAGACCCAGTACTTC
cdr3_aa: CASSPGTSGTLGETQYF

j_call: TRBJ1-2
v_call: TRBV11-2
clone_size: large
d_call: NA
cdr3_nt: TGTGCCAGCAGTCCTCCCGGGGGCCTGCGGGCTGGCTACACCTTC
cdr3_aa: CASSPPGGLRAGYTF

j_call: TRBJ1-2
v_call: TRBV20-1
clone_size: NA
d_call: NA
cdr3_nt: TGCAGTGCCGAACCAGGGGAAAATCAACCCAACAATAACTATGGCTACACCTTC
cdr3_aa: CSAEPGENQPNNNYGYTF